The rows below give T cell receptor beta chains drawn from one sample of a study of CD4 T cells in relation to SARS-CoV-2 and coronaviruses. These receptors are not linked to any known antigen. Libraries were prepared by immunoSEQ multiplex PCR; TCRdb keeps only in-frame clonotypes and omits some of them. The table shows about 24,000 clones, with under 80% occurring only once. The sample taken for sequencing was CD4+ T cells from PBMCs, cultured in vitro. The receptors shown here come from a human donor in good health. Each CDR3 is given with its conserved first and last residue. A D gene is named only where the DNA matches it firmly. Clone size is shown for a subset of rows, as once, few, many or a class of expanded clone.

cdr3_aa,cdr3_nt,v_call,clone_size,j_call,d_call
CAISGSPGGELFF,TGTGCCATCAGTGGTAGTCCGGGCGGGGAGCTGTTTTTT,TRBV10-3,few,TRBJ2-2,NA
CAIRGSGPPQYF,TGTGCCATCAGAGGAAGCGGGCCGCCGCAGTATTTT,TRBV10-3,once,TRBJ2-3,NA
CASSPRSDEQYF,TGTGCCAGCTCACCAAGGAGCGACGAGCAGTACTTC,TRBV18,NA,TRBJ2-7,NA
CASSGTASGGYTF,TGTGCCAGCAGCGGGACCGCTTCGGGAGGCTACACCTTC,TRBV6-5,NA,TRBJ1-2,NA
CAMFGLDSNQPQHF,TGTGCCATGTTCGGGCTAGATAGCAATCAGCCCCAGCATTTT,TRBV9,NA,TRBJ1-5,NA
CASSYGVVRAGELFF,TGTGCCAGCAGTTACGGTGTCGTCCGAGCCGGGGAGCTGTTTTTT,TRBV6-5,NA,TRBJ2-2,NA
CASSRETSVWGEQYF,TGTGCCAGCTCCCGGGAGACTAGCGTTTGGGGCGAGCAGTACTTC,TRBV7-9,NA,TRBJ2-7,TRBD2
CASSLWAGGTEAFF,TGTGCCAGCAGTTTATGGGCAGGGGGCACTGAAGCTTTCTTT,TRBV28,NA,TRBJ1-1,TRBD1
CASSPGRWGRNNSPLHF,TGTGCCAGCAGTCCCGGTCGGTGGGGCAGGAATAATTCACCCCTCCACTTT,TRBV7-8,few,TRBJ1-6,NA
CASRLYGQRGNNEQFF,TGTGCCAGTAGGTTATATGGACAGCGGGGAAACAATGAGCAGTTCTTC,TRBV19,NA,TRBJ2-1,NA
CASSPAAVTSGNTIYF,TGCGCCAGCAGCCCTGCAGCGGTAACCTCTGGAAACACCATATATTTT,TRBV5-1,NA,TRBJ1-3,NA
CASSIGLGQLPNQPQHF,TGTGCCAGTAGTATAGGCCTCGGACAGCTCCCTAATCAGCCCCAGCATTTT,TRBV19,NA,TRBJ1-5,NA
CAISGATGQGTTNEKLFF,TGTGCCATCAGTGGCGCCACGGGACAGGGGACAACTAATGAAAAACTGTTTTTT,TRBV10-3,once,TRBJ1-4,TRBD1
CASSPSATNSNQPQHF,TGTGCCAGCTCACCGTCAGCTACTAATAGCAATCAGCCCCAGCATTTT,TRBV18,NA,TRBJ1-5,NA
CASSLAAGPGNTIYF,TGCGCCAGCAGCTTGGCGGCAGGGCCTGGAAACACCATATATTTT,TRBV5-1,NA,TRBJ1-3,NA
CASSLSPTGTQYF,TGTGCCAGCAGCTTATCCCCTACGGGGACCCAGTACTTC,TRBV7-2,NA,TRBJ2-5,NA
CASSQDGSNTEAFF,TGTGCCAGCAGTCAGGACGGTTCGAACACTGAAGCTTTCTTT,TRBV6-5,NA,TRBJ1-1,NA
CASSLSSANEQFF,TGTGCCAGCAGCTTATCATCGGCCAATGAGCAGTTCTTC,TRBV11-2,NA,TRBJ2-1,NA
CASSATAWAGGELFF,TGTGCCAGCAGCGCGACCGCCTGGGCGGGTGGGGAGCTGTTTTTT,TRBV9,once,TRBJ2-2,NA
CASSWGLSYEQYF,TGTGCCAGCAGCTGGGGTCTTTCCTACGAGCAGTACTTC,TRBV5-4,once,TRBJ2-7,NA
CATSDQLASSYEQYF,TGTGCCACCAGTGATCAACTAGCGAGTTCCTACGAGCAGTACTTC,TRBV24-1,NA,TRBJ2-7,TRBD2
CSVWAGGAFF,TGCAGTGTATGGGCAGGGGGAGCTTTCTTT,TRBV20-1,few,TRBJ1-1,TRBD1
CASSLVQRTAAASPLHF,TGCGCCAGCAGCTTGGTCCAAAGGACAGCAGCGGCTTCACCCCTCCACTTT,TRBV5-1,NA,TRBJ1-6,NA
CASSFRDRDEKLFF,TGTGCCAGCAGCTTCCGGGACAGGGATGAAAAACTGTTTTTT,TRBV5-8,NA,TRBJ1-4,TRBD1
CASSPSPGGSSDTQYF,TGCGCCAGCAGCCCATCCCCTGGGGGCAGCTCAGATACGCAGTATTTT,TRBV4-1,NA,TRBJ2-3,NA
CASSFRDGQHIQYF,TGTGCCAGCAGCTTCCGGGACGGCCAACACATTCAGTACTTC,TRBV5-7,NA,TRBJ2-4,NA
CASSIGGSYEQYF,TGTGCCAGCAGCATAGGGGGCTCCTACGAGCAGTACTTC,TRBV7-3,NA,TRBJ2-7,NA
CASSILPRGGGKNIQYF,TGTGCCAGTAGTATCCTACCGAGGGGGGGTGGCAAAAACATTCAGTACTTC,TRBV19,NA,TRBJ2-4,NA
CASSESATYTDTQYF,TGTGCCAGCAGTGAATCGGCTACCTACACAGATACGCAGTATTTT,TRBV25-1,few,TRBJ2-3,NA
CASRGQTLSNQPQHF,TGTGCCAGCAGAGGACAGACCCTTAGCAATCAGCCCCAGCATTTT,TRBV2,once,TRBJ1-5,NA
CASRGDGGATGELFF,TGCGCCAGCAGAGGGGACGGCGGTGCCACCGGGGAGCTGTTTTTT,TRBV5-1,NA,TRBJ2-2,NA
CASSEVRGLALLEQYF,TGTGCCAGCAGTGAAGTCCGGGGACTAGCATTACTCGAGCAGTACTTC,TRBV6-1,NA,TRBJ2-7,TRBD2
CATSTTRGETQYF,TGTGCCACCAGCACAACTAGGGGGGAGACCCAGTACTTC,TRBV24-1,NA,TRBJ2-5,NA
CASSRLLQAGPYNEQFF,TGTGCCAGCAGCCGGTTACTTCAAGCGGGTCCCTACAATGAGCAGTTCTTC,TRBV27,NA,TRBJ2-1,NA
CASSLSHNHEQFF,TGTGCCAGCAGTTTATCCCACAACCATGAGCAGTTCTTC,TRBV12-3/TRBV12-4,NA,TRBJ2-1,NA
CASSEAGQGAQPQHF,TGTGCCAGCAGTGAAGCGGGACAGGGTGCTCAGCCCCAGCATTTT,TRBV2,NA,TRBJ1-5,TRBD1
CASSQAGLGQETQYF,TGTGCCAGCAGCCAAGCCGGTCTGGGCCAAGAGACCCAGTACTTC,TRBV14,few,TRBJ2-5,NA
CASSQGNYPGEQYF,TGTGCCAGCAGCCAGGGGAACTACCCCGGCGAGCAGTACTTC,TRBV3-1/TRBV3-2,NA,TRBJ2-7,NA
CASSGNPTVKETQYF,TGTGCCAGCAGTGGAAACCCGACAGTGAAAGAGACCCAGTACTTC,TRBV28,NA,TRBJ2-5,NA
CASSSSQGGVFYGYTF,TGTGCCAGTAGTTCCTCCCAGGGAGGCGTTTTCTATGGCTACACCTTC,TRBV19,NA,TRBJ1-2,NA
CASSQPLAGDIRGGQFF,TGCGCCAGCAGCCAACCTCTAGCGGGAGACATCCGGGGGGGGCAGTTCTTC,TRBV4-1,NA,TRBJ2-1,TRBD2
CASSLAPTGAVAEAFF,TGTGCCAGCAGCTTGGCACCCACAGGGGCGGTCGCTGAAGCTTTCTTT,TRBV5-5,NA,TRBJ1-1,TRBD1
CASSFGGRSYNEQFF,TGTGCCAGCAGTTTCGGGGGAAGGTCCTACAATGAGCAGTTCTTC,TRBV28,NA,TRBJ2-1,NA
CAIRQAEYEQYF,TGTGCCATTAGACAGGCGGAGTACGAGCAGTACTTC,TRBV2,NA,TRBJ2-7,NA
CASSLEIGTEAFF,TGTGCCAGTAGTTTGGAAATCGGCACTGAAGCTTTCTTT,TRBV19,NA,TRBJ1-1,NA